This T cell receptor (beta chain) was documented in a study of blood T cell repertoires in COVID-19. Germline V gives CDR1 SGHAT, CDR2 FQNNGV. The CDR3 has 17 residues. Trimming took 3 bases from V and 3 from J; bases not matched to a gene: 9. Study processing details: Reference gene primer amplification gave nucleated cell count estimates. The data were produced by immunoSEQ multiplex PCR, yet TCRdb's version contains in-frame clones alone and is incomplete. Clone size and V and J calls were adopted from that table, with D and trimming inferred from the DNA. The sample contains about 220,000 clones, over 65% of which appear only once. This clone has only one observation.

The V call is TRBV11-2, the J call TRBJ1-1; TRBD1 matches 11 bases. This TCR came from a woman aged 55-75 years who had recovered from COVID-19. The sample comprised PBMCs or T cells enriched from blood (not recorded which). DNA of the CDR3: TGTGCCAGCAGCTTCTCGGGACAGGGGGGCGTGGACACTGAAGCTTTCTTT. It yields the protein CASSFSGQGGVDTEAFF.